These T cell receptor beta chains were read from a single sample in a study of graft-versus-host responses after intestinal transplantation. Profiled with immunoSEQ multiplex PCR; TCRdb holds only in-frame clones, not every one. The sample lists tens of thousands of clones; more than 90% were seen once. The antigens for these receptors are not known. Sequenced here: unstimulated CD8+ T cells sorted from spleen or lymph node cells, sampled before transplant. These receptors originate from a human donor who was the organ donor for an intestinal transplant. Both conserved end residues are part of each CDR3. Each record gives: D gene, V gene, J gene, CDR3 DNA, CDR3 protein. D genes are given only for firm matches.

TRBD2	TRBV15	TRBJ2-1	TGTGCCACCAGCAGCGACATAATGGTAGCGGGGGCCTCCTACAATGAGCAGTTCTTC	CATSSDIMVAGASYNEQFF
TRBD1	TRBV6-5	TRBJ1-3	TGTGCCAGCAGCCCCGGGACAGGGGCTGGAAACACCATATATTTT	CASSPGTGAGNTIYF
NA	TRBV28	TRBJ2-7	TGTGCCAGCAGTTTAGGGCCCCAAGAGCAGTACTTC	CASSLGPQEQYF
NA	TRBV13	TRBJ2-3	TGTGCCAGCAGCTTAGGAATCGAAGATACGCAGTATTTT	CASSLGIEDTQYF
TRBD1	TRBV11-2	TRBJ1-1	TGTGCCAGCAGCCTACCGGGACAGACGAACACTGAAGCTTTCTTT	CASSLPGQTNTEAFF
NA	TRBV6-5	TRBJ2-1	TGTGCCAGCAGCCCCGGGACCTCCTACAATGAGCAGTTCTTC	CASSPGTSYNEQFF
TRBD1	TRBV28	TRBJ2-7	TGTGCCAGCAGTTCTTACAGGGGGCGAGGGCAGTACTTC	CASSSYRGRGQYF
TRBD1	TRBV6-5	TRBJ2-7	TGTGCCAGCTGGGCACCCGGGACAGGGGACTACGAGCAGTACTTC	CASWAPGTGDYEQYF
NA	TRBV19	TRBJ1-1	TGTGCCAGTAGGTTGAACACTGAAGCTTTCTTT	CASRLNTEAFF
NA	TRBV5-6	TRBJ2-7	TGTGCCAGCAGTTTTTCGGGGTACGAGCAGTACTTC	CASSFSGYEQYF
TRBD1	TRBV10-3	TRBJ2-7	TGTGCCATCAGGGGGACAGGGGGCGAGCAGTACTTC	CAIRGTGGEQYF
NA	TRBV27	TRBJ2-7	TGTGCCAGCAGTTTGGGGTCCGCCTACGAGCAGTACTTC	CASSLGSAYEQYF
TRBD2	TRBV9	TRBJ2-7	TGTGCCAGCAGCCCAATGGGACTAGCGGGGGGCCGATACTCCTACGAGCAGTACTTC	CASSPMGLAGGRYSYEQYF
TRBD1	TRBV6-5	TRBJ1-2	TGTGCCAGCAGTTACTACATGGACAGGGGGAATGGCTACACCTTC	CASSYYMDRGNGYTF
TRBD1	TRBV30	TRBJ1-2	TGTGCCTGGAGACAGGGGCTAGCCTATGGCTACACCTTC	CAWRQGLAYGYTF
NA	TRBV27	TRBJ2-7	TGTGCCAGCAGTTACTCCGCGACCTACGAGCAGTACTTC	CASSYSATYEQYF
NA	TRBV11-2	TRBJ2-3	TGTGCCAGCAGCTTAGTTGGCGGGGCAGATACGCAGTATTTT	CASSLVGGADTQYF
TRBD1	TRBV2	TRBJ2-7	TGTGCCAGCAGTGAAGGGACAGGGGCCGGGGACGAGCAGTACTTC	CASSEGTGAGDEQYF
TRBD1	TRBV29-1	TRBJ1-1	TGCAGCGTTGAAGGAGTACAGGGGACGATGAACACTGAAGCTTTCTTT	CSVEGVQGTMNTEAFF
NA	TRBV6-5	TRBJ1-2	TGTGCCAGCGGGCCGGTTGGGGTGCAGTATGGCTACACCTTC	CASGPVGVQYGYTF
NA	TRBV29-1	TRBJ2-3	TGCAGCCTGCTGACAGGAGGGGAGTGGGGGCAACCAGATACGCAGTATTTT	CSLLTGGEWGQPDTQYF
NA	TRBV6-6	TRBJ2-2	TGTGCCAGCAGTTACTCGGCGGGGAACACCGGGGAGCTGTTTTTT	CASSYSAGNTGELFF
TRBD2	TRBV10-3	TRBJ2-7	TGTGCCATCAGTGGACTAGCGGACTCCTACGAGCAGTACTTC	CAISGLADSYEQYF
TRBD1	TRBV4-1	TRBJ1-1	TGCGCCAGCAGCCACGGACAGGGGGTCAAGAACACTGAAGCTTTCTTT	CASSHGQGVKNTEAFF
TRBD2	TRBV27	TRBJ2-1	TGTGCCAGCAGTTTATCGGCGGGGGTCTCCAATGAGCAGTTCTTC	CASSLSAGVSNEQFF
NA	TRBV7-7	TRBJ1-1	TGTGCCAGCAGCCCTCTTTCCGGACAGCTGAACACTGAAGCTTTCTTT	CASSPLSGQLNTEAFF
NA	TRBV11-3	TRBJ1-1	TGTGCCAGCAGCTTTGGAGGGGGCACTGAAGCTTTCTTT	CASSFGGGTEAFF
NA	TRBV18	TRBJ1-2	TGTGCCAGCTCACCACAGGTATCAGGGTCCTATGGCTACACCTTT	CASSPQVSGSYGYTF
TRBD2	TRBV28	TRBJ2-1	TGTGCCAGCAGTTTAAGGCCGGGACTAGCGGGGGGATATCGGCACGGTGAGCAGTTCTTC	CASSLRPGLAGGYRHGEQFF
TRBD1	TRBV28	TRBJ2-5	TGTGCCAGCAGTTGGGGACAGGACTTACAAGAGACCCAGTACTTC	CASSWGQDLQETQYF
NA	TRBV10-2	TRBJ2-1	TGCGCCAGCAGCTTGACACTGTACAATGAGCAGTTCTTC	CASSLTLYNEQFF
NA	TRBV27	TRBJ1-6	TGTGCCAGCAGTTTACAGACTCATGGTAATTCACCCCTCCACTTT	CASSLQTHGNSPLHF
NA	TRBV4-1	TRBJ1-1	TGCGCCAGCAGCCCTAAGGGGAACACTGAAGCTTTCTTT	CASSPKGNTEAFF
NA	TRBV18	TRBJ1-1	TGTGCCAGCTCACCTAAAATATACCTGGGACGAGGTGGAGACACTGAAGCTTTCTTT	CASSPKIYLGRGGDTEAFF
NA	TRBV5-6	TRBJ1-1	TGTGCCAGCAGCCAGGTGGGAGTTGAAGCTTTCTTT	CASSQVGVEAFF